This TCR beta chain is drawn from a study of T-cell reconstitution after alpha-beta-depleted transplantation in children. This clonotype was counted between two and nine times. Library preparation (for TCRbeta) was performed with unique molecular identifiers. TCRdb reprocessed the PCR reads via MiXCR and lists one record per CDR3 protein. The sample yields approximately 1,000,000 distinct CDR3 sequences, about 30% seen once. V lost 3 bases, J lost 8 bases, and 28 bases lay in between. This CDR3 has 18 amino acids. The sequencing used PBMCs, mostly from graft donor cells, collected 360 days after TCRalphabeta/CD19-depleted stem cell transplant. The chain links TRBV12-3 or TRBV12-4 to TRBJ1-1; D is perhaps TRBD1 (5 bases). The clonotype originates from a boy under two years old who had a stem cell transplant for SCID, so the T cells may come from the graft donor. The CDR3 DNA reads TGTGCCAGCAGTTTTACAGAAGCCCTAGGGGCCCCTTCCATAGAAGCTTTCTTT. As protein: CASSFTEALGAPSIEAFF.